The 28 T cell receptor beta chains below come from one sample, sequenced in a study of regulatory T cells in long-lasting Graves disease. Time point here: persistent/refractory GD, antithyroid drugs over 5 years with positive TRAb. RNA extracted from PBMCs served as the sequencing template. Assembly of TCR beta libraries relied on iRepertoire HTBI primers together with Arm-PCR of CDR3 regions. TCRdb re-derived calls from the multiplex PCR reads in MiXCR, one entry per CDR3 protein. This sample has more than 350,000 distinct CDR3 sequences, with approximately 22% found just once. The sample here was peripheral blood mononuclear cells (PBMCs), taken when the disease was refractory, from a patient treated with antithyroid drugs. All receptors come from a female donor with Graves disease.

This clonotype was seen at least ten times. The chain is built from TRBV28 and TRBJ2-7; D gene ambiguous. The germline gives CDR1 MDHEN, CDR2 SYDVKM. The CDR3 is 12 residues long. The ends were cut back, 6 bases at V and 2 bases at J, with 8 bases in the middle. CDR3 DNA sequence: TGTGCCAGCAGCCCCTTTCCCTACGAGCAGTACTTC. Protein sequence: CASSPFPYEQYF.

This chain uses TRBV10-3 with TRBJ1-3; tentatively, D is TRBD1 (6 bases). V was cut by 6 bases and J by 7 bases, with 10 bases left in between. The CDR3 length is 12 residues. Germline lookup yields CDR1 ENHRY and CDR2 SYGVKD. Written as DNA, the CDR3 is TGTGCCATCAGGGACAGTACTAACACCATATATTTT. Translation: CAIRDSTNTIYF.

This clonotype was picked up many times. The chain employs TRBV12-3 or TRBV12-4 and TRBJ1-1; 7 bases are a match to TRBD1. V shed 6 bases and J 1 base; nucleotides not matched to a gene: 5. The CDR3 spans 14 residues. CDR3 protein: CASRQQGWNTEAFF. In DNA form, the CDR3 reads TGTGCCAGCAGACAACAGGGGTGGAACACTGAAGCTTTCTTT.

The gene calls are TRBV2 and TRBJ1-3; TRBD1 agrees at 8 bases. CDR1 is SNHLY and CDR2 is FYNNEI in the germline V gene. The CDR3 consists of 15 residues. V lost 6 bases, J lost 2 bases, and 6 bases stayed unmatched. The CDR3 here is CASRETGEAGNTIYF. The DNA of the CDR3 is TGTGCCAGCAGAGAGACAGGGGAGGCTGGAAACACCATATATTTT. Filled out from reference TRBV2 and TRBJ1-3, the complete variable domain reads EPEVTQTPSHQVTQMGQEVILRCVPISNHLYFYWYRQILGQKVEFLVSFYNNEISEKSEIFDDQFSVERPDGSNFTLKIRSTKLEDSAMYFCASRETGEAGNTIYFGEGSWLTVV.

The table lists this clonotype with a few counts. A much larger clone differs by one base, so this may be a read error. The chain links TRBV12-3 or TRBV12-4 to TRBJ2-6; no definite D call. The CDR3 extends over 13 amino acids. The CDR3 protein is CASTDSGTNVLTF. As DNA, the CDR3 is TGTGCCAGCACCGACTCTGGGACCAACGTCCTGACTTTC.

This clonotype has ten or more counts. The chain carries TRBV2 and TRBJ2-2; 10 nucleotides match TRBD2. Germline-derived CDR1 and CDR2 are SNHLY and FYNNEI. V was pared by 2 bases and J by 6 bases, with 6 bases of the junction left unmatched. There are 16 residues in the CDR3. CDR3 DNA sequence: TGTGCCAGCAGTGAAAGCCTAGCGGGAGCAGCCGGGGAGCTGTTTTTT. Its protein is CASSESLAGAAGELFF.

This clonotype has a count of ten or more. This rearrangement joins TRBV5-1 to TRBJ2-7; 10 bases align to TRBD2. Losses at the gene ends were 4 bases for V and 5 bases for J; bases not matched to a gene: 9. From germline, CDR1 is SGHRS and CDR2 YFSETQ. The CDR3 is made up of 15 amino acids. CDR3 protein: CASSDIGTSVHEQYF. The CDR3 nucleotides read TGCGCCAGCAGCGATATCGGGACTAGCGTACACGAGCAGTACTTC.

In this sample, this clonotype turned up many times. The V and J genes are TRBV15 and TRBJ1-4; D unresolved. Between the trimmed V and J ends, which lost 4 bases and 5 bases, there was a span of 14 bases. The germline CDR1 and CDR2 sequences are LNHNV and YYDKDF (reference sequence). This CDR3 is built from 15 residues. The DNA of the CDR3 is TGTGCCACCAGCATCCGGACGGGGAAGAATGAAAAACTGTTTTTT. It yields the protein CATSIRTGKNEKLFF.

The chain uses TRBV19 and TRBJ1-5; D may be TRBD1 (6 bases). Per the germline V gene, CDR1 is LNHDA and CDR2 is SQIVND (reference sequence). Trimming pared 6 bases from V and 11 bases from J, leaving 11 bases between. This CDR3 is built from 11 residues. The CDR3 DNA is TGTGCCAGTAGACAACAGGGAGCCCAGCATTTT. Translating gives CASRQQGAQHF.

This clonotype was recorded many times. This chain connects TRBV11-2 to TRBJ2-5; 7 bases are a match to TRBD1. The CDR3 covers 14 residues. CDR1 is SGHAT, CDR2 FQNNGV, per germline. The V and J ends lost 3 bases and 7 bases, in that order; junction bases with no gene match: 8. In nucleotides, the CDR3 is TGTGCCAGCAGCTTGGACAGACAGGGTGGGACCCAGTACTTC. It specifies CASSLDRQGGTQYF. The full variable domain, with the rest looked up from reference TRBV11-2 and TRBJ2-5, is EAGVAQSPRYKIIEKRQSVAFWCNPISGHATLYWYQQILGQGPKLLIQFQNNGVVDDSQLPKDRFSAERLKGVDSTLKIQPAKLEDSAVYLCASSLDRQGGTQYFGPGTRLLVL.

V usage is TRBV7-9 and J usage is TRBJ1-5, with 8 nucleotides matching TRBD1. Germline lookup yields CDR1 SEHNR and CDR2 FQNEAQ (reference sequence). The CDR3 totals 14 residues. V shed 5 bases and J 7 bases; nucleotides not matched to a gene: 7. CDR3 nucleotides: TGTGCCAGCAGCCCAGGGGGCAGGGGACAGCCCCAGCATTTT. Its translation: CASSPGGRGQPQHF. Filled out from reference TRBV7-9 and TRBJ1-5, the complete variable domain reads DTGVSQNPRHKITKRGQNVTFRCDPISEHNRLYWYRQTLGQGPEFLTYFQNEAQLEKSRLLSDRFSAERPKGSFSTLEIQRTEQGDSAMYLCASSPGGRGQPQHFGDGTRLSIL.

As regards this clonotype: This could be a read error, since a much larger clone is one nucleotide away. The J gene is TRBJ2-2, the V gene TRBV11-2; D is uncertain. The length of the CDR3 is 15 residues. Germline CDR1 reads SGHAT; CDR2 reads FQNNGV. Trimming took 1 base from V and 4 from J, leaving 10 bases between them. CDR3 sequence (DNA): TGTGCCAGCAGCTTAGCTAGTGGGGTCACCGGGGAGCTGTTTTTT. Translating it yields CASSLASGVTGELFF.

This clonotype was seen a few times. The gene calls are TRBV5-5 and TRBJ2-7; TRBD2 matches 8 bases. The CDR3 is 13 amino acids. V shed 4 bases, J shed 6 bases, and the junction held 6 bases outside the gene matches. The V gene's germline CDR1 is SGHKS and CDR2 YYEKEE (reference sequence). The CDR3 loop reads CASSPGLGIEQYF. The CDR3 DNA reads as TGTGCCAGCAGCCCGGGACTAGGGATCGAGCAGTACTTC.

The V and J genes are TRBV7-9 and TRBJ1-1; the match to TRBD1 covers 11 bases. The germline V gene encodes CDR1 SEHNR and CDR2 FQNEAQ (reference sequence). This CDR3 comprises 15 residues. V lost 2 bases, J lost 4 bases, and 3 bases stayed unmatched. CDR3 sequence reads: CASSLSGTGGTEAFF. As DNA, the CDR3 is TGTGCCAGCAGCTTATCCGGGACAGGGGGCACTGAAGCTTTCTTT.

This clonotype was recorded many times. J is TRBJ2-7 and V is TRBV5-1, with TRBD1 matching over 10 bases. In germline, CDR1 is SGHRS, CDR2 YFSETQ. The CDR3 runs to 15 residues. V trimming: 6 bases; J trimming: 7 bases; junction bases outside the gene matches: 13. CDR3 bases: TGCGCCAGCACCCCTCCCGGGACAGGGGAAGAAGAGCAGTACTTC. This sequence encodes CASTPPGTGEEEQYF. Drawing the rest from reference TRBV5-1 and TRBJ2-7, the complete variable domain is KAGVTQTPRYLIKTRGQQVTLSCSPISGHRSVSWYQQTPGQGLQFLFEYFSETQRNKGNFPGRFSGRQFSNSRSEMNVSTLELGDSALYLCASTPPGTGEEEQYFGPGTRLTVT.

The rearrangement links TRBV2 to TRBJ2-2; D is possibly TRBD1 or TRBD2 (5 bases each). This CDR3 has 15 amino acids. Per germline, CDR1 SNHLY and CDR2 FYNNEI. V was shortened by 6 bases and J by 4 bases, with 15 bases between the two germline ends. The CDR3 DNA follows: TGTGCCAGCAGGGGGGTGAGTGGGGGCACCGGGGAGCTGTTTTTT. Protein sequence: CASRGVSGGTGELFF. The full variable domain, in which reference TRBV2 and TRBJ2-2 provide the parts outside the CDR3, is EPEVTQTPSHQVTQMGQEVILRCVPISNHLYFYWYRQILGQKVEFLVSFYNNEISEKSEIFDDQFSVERPDGSNFTLKIRSTKLEDSAMYFCASRGVSGGTGELFFGEGSRLTVL.

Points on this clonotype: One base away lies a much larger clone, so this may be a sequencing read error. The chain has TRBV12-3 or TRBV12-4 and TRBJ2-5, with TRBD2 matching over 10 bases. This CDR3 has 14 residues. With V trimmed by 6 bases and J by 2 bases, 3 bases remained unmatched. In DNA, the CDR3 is TGTGCCAGCAGCGCACTAGCGGGACAAGAGACCCAGTACTTC. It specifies CASSALAGQETQYF.

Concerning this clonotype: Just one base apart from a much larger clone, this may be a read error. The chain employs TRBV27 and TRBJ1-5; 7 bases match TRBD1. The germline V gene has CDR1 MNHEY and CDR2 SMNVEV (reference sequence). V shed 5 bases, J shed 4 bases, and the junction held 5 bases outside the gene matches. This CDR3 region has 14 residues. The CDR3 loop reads CASSAQGPNQPQHF. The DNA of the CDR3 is TGTGCCAGCAGTGCACAGGGGCCGAATCAGCCCCAGCATTTT.

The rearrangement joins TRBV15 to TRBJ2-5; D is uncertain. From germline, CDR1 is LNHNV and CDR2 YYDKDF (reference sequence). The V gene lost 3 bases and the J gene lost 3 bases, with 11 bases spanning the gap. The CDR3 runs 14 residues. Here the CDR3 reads CATSSLEAEETQYF. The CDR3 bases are TGTGCCACCAGCAGCTTAGAGGCGGAAGAGACCCAGTACTTC.

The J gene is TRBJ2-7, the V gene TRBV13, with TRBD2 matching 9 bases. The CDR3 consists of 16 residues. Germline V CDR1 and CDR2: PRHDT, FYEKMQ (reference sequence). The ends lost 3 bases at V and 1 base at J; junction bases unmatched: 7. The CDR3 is CASSFTLAGRSYEQYF. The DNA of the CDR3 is TGTGCCAGCAGCTTTACTCTAGCGGGACGGTCCTACGAGCAGTACTTC.

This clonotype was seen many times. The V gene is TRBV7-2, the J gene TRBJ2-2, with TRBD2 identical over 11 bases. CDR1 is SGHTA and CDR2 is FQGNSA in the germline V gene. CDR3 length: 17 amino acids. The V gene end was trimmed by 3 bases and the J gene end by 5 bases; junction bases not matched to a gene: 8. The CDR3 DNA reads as TGTGCCAGCAGCTTCTTACCGGGACTAGCGGTTACCGGGGAGCTGTTTTTT. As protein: CASSFLPGLAVTGELFF.

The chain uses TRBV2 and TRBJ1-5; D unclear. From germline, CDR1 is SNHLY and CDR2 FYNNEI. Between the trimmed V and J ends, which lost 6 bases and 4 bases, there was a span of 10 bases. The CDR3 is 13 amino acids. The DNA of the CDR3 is TGTGCCAGCAGCCGGTCGGCGAATCAGCCCCAGCATTTT. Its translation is CASSRSANQPQHF.

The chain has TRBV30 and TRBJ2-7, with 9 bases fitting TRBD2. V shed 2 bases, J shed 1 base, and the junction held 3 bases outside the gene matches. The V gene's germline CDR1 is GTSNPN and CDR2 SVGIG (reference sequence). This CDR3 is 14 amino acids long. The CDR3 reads CAWSLAGESYEQYF. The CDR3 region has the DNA TGTGCCTGGAGTTTAGCGGGAGAGTCCTACGAGCAGTACTTC.

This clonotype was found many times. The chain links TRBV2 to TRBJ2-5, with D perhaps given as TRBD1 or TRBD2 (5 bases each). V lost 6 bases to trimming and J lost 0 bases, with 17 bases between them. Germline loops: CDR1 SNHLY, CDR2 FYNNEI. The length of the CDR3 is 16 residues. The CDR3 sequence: CASRKLGPAYQETQYF. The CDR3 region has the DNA TGTGCCAGCAGGAAACTGGGACCTGCGTACCAAGAGACCCAGTACTTC.

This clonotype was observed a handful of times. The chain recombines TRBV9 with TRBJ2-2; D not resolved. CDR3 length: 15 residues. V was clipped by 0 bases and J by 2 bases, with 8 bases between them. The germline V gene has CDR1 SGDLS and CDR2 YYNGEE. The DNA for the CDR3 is TGTGCCAGCAGCGTAGGCGGATTCAACACCGGGGAGCTGTTTTTT. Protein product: CASSVGGFNTGELFF. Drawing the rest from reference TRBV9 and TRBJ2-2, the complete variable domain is DSGVTQTPKHLITATGQRVTLRCSPRSGDLSVYWYQQSLDQGLQFLIQYYNGEERAKGNILERFSAQQFPDLHSELNLSSLELGDSALYFCASSVGGFNTGELFFGEGSRLTVL.

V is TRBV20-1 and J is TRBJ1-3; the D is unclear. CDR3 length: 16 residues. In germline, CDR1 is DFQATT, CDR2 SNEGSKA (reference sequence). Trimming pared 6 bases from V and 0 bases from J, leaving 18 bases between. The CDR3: CSAAGETILSGNTIYF. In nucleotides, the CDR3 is TGCAGTGCGGCAGGTGAAACAATCCTCTCTGGAAACACCATATATTTT.

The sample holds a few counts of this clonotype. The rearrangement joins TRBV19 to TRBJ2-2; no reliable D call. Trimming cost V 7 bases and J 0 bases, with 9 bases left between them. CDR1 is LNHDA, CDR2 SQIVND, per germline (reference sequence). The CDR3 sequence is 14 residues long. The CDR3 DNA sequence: TGTGCCAGTATGTTGTCCGCGAACACCGGGGAGCTGTTTTTT. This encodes CASMLSANTGELFF.

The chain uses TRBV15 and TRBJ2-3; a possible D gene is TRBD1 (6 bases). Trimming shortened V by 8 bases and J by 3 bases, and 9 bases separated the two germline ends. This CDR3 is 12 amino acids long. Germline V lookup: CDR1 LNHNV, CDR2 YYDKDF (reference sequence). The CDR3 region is CATGGWTDTQYF. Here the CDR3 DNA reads TGTGCCACCGGGGGCTGGACAGATACGCAGTATTTT.